These T cell receptor beta chains were read from a single sample in a study of shared clonotypes between healthy human individuals. The protocol was immunoSEQ multiplex PCR, while the TCRdb copy is restricted to in-frame clones and leaves out a portion. This sample has 450,000 to 600,000 clones; approximately 85% occur once, and the top ten carry 10% to 15%. Sample: PBMCs. The receptors were gathered from a woman in her thirties or forties in good health. Some clones in this sample may be carry-over from other donors' samples. CDR3s include the opening cysteine and the closing phenylalanine or tryptophan. D genes are given only for firm matches. Some rows have no size entry. The others give once, few or many, or a class for an expanded clone.

size: NA; D: TRBD1; J: TRBJ1-1; length: 15; V: TRBV5-4; CDR3: CASSFPGQGNTEAFF; DNA: TGTGCCAGCAGCTTTCCGGGACAGGGAAACACTGAAGCTTTCTTT
size: NA; D: NA; J: TRBJ2-7; length: 15; V: TRBV5-8; CDR3: CASSPRGVVVYEQYF; DNA: TGTGCCAGCAGCCCAAGAGGGGTAGTGGTCTACGAGCAGTACTTC
size: NA; D: TRBD2; J: TRBJ2-7; length: 15; V: TRBV28; CDR3: CASSLRTSVPYEQYF; DNA: TGTGCCAGCAGTTTGCGGACTAGCGTCCCCTACGAGCAGTACTTC
size: NA; D: TRBD2; J: TRBJ2-1; length: 17; V: TRBV5-1; CDR3: CASSLDRLADLYNEQFF; DNA: TGCGCCAGCAGCTTGGACCGGCTAGCGGATTTATACAATGAGCAGTTCTTC
size: NA; D: TRBD2; J: TRBJ2-7; length: 17; V: TRBV7-9; CDR3: CASSLGRLAGGPREQYF; DNA: TGTGCCAGCAGCTTAGGGCGACTAGCGGGAGGGCCCCGCGAGCAGTACTTC
size: NA; D: NA; J: TRBJ1-3; length: 16; V: TRBV7-2; CDR3: CASSLSGRTGGNTIYF; DNA: TGTGCCAGCAGCTTAAGCGGGAGAACGGGGGGAAACACCATATATTTT
size: NA; D: TRBD1; J: TRBJ1-1; length: 16; V: TRBV5-1; CDR3: CASTTSGTGVNTEAFF; DNA: TGCGCCAGCACCACCTCCGGGACAGGGGTTAACACTGAAGCTTTCTTT
size: few; D: NA; J: TRBJ1-1; length: 14; V: TRBV30; CDR3: CAQEQGRMNTEAFF; DNA: TGTGCCCAGGAACAAGGGCGGATGAACACTGAAGCTTTCTTT
size: NA; D: TRBD2; J: TRBJ2-1; length: 18; V: TRBV4-1; CDR3: CASSQPLRTSRYYNEQFF; DNA: TGCGCCAGCAGCCAACCTCTTCGGACTAGCAGATACTACAATGAGCAGTTCTTC
size: NA; D: NA; J: TRBJ1-1; length: 13; V: TRBV19; CDR3: CASSITGVTEAFF; DNA: TGTGCCAGTAGTATCACGGGGGTCACTGAAGCTTTCTTT
size: NA; D: NA; J: TRBJ2-3; length: 12; V: TRBV27; CDR3: CASYSNTDTQYF; DNA: TGTGCCAGCTATTCGAATACAGATACGCAGTATTTT
size: NA; D: NA; J: TRBJ2-2; length: 15; V: TRBV11-2; CDR3: CASSLRNSYTGELFF; DNA: TGTGCCAGCAGCTTGAGAAATTCTTACACCGGGGAGCTGTTTTTT
size: NA; D: NA; J: TRBJ2-1; length: 16; V: TRBV5-1; CDR3: CASSGMGGGSYNEQFF; DNA: TGCGCCAGCAGCGGAATGGGGGGCGGCTCCTACAATGAGCAGTTCTTC
size: NA; D: TRBD1; J: TRBJ2-3; length: 14; V: TRBV9; CDR3: CASSVQGVTDTQYF; DNA: TGTGCCAGCAGCGTTCAGGGGGTGACAGATACGCAGTATTTT
size: few; D: NA; J: TRBJ2-3; length: 15; V: TRBV7-2; CDR3: CASSLGASGQGTQYF; DNA: TGTGCCAGCAGCTTAGGGGCTAGCGGTCAGGGGACGCAGTATTTT
size: NA; D: NA; J: TRBJ2-7; length: 15; V: TRBV21-1; CDR3: CASRTGTSGRYEQYF; DNA: TGTGCCAGCCGGACCGGGACTAGCGGCCGTTACGAGCAGTACTTC
size: once; D: NA; J: TRBJ1-1; length: 14; V: TRBV5-1; CDR3: CASSARGGNTEAFF; DNA: TGCGCCAGCAGCGCACGTGGCGGGAACACTGAAGCTTTCTTT
size: NA; D: TRBD2; J: TRBJ2-3; length: 15; V: TRBV6-4; CDR3: CASSASGSSVDTQYF; DNA: TGTGCCAGCAGTGCTAGCGGGAGCTCAGTGGATACGCAGTATTTT
size: NA; D: NA; J: TRBJ2-1; length: 16; V: TRBV19; CDR3: CASSISSQSSYNEQFF; DNA: TGTGCCAGTAGTATAAGTTCTCAGAGCTCCTACAATGAGCAGTTCTTC
size: NA; D: NA; J: TRBJ2-5; length: 19; V: TRBV7-7; CDR3: CASSLNSLKMVLLGETQYF; DNA: TGTGCCAGCAGCTTAAATTCTCTCAAAATGGTTCTCCTGGGAGAGACCCAGTACTTC
size: few; D: TRBD1; J: TRBJ2-1; length: 15; V: TRBV5-1; CDR3: CASSLSRGLVDEQFF; DNA: TGCGCCAGCAGCTTATCCAGGGGGTTGGTCGATGAGCAGTTCTTC
size: NA; D: TRBD1; J: TRBJ2-7; length: 15; V: TRBV10-2; CDR3: CASSESTGAGYEQYF; DNA: TGCGCCAGCAGTGAGTCGACAGGGGCGGGCTACGAGCAGTACTTC
size: NA; D: TRBD1; J: TRBJ2-5; length: 15; V: TRBV5-1; CDR3: CASSLAGTAEETQYF; DNA: TGCGCCAGCAGCTTGGCGGGGACAGCAGAAGAGACCCAGTACTTC
size: once; D: TRBD2; J: TRBJ2-7; length: 16; V: TRBV29-1; CDR3: CSVEGLAGAFSYEQYF; DNA: TGCAGCGTTGAAGGACTAGCGGGGGCATTTTCCTACGAGCAGTACTTC
size: NA; D: NA; J: TRBJ1-2; length: 15; V: TRBV30; CDR3: CAWSRRTANNYGYTF; DNA: TGTGCCTGGAGTAGAAGGACAGCGAATAACTATGGCTACACCTTC
size: NA; D: NA; J: TRBJ2-6; length: 14; V: TRBV7-8; CDR3: CASSLRSGANVLTF; DNA: TGTGCCAGCAGCTTACGCTCTGGGGCCAACGTCCTGACTTTC
size: NA; D: NA; J: TRBJ1-5; length: 15; V: TRBV2; CDR3: CASSDHGGGIQPQHF; DNA: TGTGCCAGCAGTGATCATGGAGGGGGGATTCAGCCCCAGCATTTT
size: NA; D: NA; J: TRBJ2-2; length: 18; V: TRBV5-1; CDR3: CASSFIGGRSRSTGELFF; DNA: TGCGCCAGCAGCTTCATTGGAGGGCGGTCACGCTCCACCGGGGAGCTGTTTTTT
size: NA; D: NA; J: TRBJ2-2; length: 14; V: TRBV19; CDR3: CASGAVRYTGELFF; DNA: TGTGCCTCCGGGGCGGTTCGTTACACCGGGGAGCTGTTTTTT
size: few; D: NA; J: TRBJ2-5; length: 14; V: TRBV5-8; CDR3: CASSLAGREETQYF; DNA: TGTGCCAGCAGCTTGGCAGGCAGGGAGGAGACCCAGTACTTC
size: NA; D: TRBD2; J: TRBJ2-7; length: 16; V: TRBV5-5; CDR3: CASSSTGTSGNYEQYF; DNA: TGTGCCAGCAGCAGTACCGGGACTAGCGGGAACTACGAGCAGTACTTC
size: once; D: NA; J: TRBJ2-1; length: 13; V: TRBV6-5; CDR3: CASSYWQGNEQFF; DNA: TGTGCCAGCAGTTACTGGCAGGGGAATGAGCAGTTCTTC
size: few; D: NA; J: TRBJ2-2; length: 14; V: TRBV28; CDR3: CASSAYRNTGELFF; DNA: TGTGCCAGCAGTGCGTACAGGAACACCGGGGAGCTGTTTTTT
size: NA; D: NA; J: TRBJ2-1; length: 16; V: TRBV2; CDR3: CASSEEYSSSYNEQFF; DNA: TGTGCCAGCAGTGAAGAGTACTCGAGCTCCTACAATGAGCAGTTCTTC
size: NA; D: TRBD1; J: TRBJ2-5; length: 15; V: TRBV27; CDR3: CASSLSRGRRETQYF; DNA: TGTGCCAGCAGTTTAAGCAGGGGGCGTCGGGAGACCCAGTACTTC
size: NA; D: NA; J: TRBJ1-1; length: 12; V: TRBV7-9; CDR3: CAGGGQNTEAFF; DNA: TGTGCCGGGGGAGGTCAGAACACTGAAGCTTTCTTT
size: NA; D: TRBD1; J: TRBJ1-5; length: 14; V: TRBV5-6; CDR3: CASSLNRGTGPQHF; DNA: TGTGCCAGCAGCTTAAACAGGGGAACGGGGCCCCAGCATTTT
size: NA; D: NA; J: TRBJ2-5; length: 13; V: TRBV4-1; CDR3: CASSQGRGETQYF; DNA: TGCGCCAGCAGCCAAGGGAGAGGTGAGACCCAGTACTTC
size: NA; D: NA; J: TRBJ2-5; length: 14; V: TRBV19; CDR3: CASSTPGVRETQYF; DNA: TGTGCCAGTAGTACCCCGGGAGTAAGGGAGACCCAGTACTTC
size: few; D: TRBD1; J: TRBJ2-1; length: 15; V: TRBV18; CDR3: CASSTSTGGSNEQFF; DNA: TGTGCCAGCTCAACGTCGACAGGGGGTTCCAATGAGCAGTTCTTC
size: once; D: TRBD2; J: TRBJ2-2; length: 17; V: TRBV7-2; CDR3: CASSLGGGSGHTGELFF; DNA: TGTGCCAGCAGCTTAGGGGGTGGTAGCGGGCACACCGGGGAGCTGTTTTTT
size: NA; D: NA; J: TRBJ2-3; length: 14; V: TRBV11-2; CDR3: CASSLELGSYTQYF; DNA: TGTGCCAGCAGCTTAGAATTAGGCTCTTATACGCAGTATTTT
size: NA; D: TRBD2; J: TRBJ2-2; length: 16; V: TRBV5-4; CDR3: CASSLAAGGSTGELFF; DNA: TGTGCCAGCAGCTTGGCCGCAGGCGGGAGCACCGGGGAGCTGTTTTTT
size: once; D: NA; J: TRBJ2-1; length: 15; V: TRBV7-3; CDR3: CASSLLGASYNEQFF; DNA: TGTGCCAGCAGCTTATTAGGGGCGTCCTACAATGAGCAGTTCTTC
size: NA; D: NA; J: TRBJ2-7; length: 14; V: TRBV6-1; CDR3: CASSEFQGSYEQYF; DNA: TGTGCCAGCAGTGAATTCCAGGGCTCCTACGAGCAGTACTTC
size: NA; D: TRBD2; J: TRBJ2-1; length: 16; V: TRBV6-5; CDR3: CASSYFTTSGTHEQFF; DNA: TGTGCCAGCAGTTACTTTACGACTAGCGGGACACATGAGCAGTTCTTC
size: NA; D: TRBD2; J: TRBJ2-7; length: 15; V: TRBV4-1; CDR3: CASSQVPSGSYEQYF; DNA: TGCGCCAGCAGCCAAGTGCCTAGCGGGAGCTACGAGCAGTACTTC
size: once; D: TRBD2; J: TRBJ2-1; length: 13; V: TRBV5-1; CDR3: CASSLRTSGEQFF; DNA: TGCGCCAGCAGCCTCCGGACTAGCGGGGAGCAGTTCTTC
size: NA; D: NA; J: TRBJ1-5; length: 15; V: TRBV9; CDR3: CASSVAGQGGQPQHF; DNA: TGTGCCAGCAGCGTAGCTGGTCAGGGCGGTCAGCCCCAGCATTTT
size: NA; D: NA; J: TRBJ2-1; length: 16; V: TRBV9; CDR3: CASSVYGGASYNEQFF; DNA: TGTGCCAGCAGCGTATATGGAGGGGCGAGCTACAATGAGCAGTTCTTC